One sample yielded the 26 T cell receptor beta chains listed below, sequenced in a study of T cells expressing NK-cell markers. TCRdb reprocessed the 5' RACE reads, with one entry per CDR3 protein and no DNA. This specimen shows some 140,000 distinct CDR3 sequences; the ten leading clones hold 37%. The sequencing input was blood T cells: a sorted CD56 or NKG2C T cell subset, CD4+ or CD8+ T cells, or bulk PBMC T cells (not recorded which). These receptors were collected from a woman between 50 and 59 years old in good health.

The chain recombines TRBV12-3 or TRBV12-4 with TRBJ1-6. This CDR3 is built from 11 residues. This chain's CDR3 is CASTQESPLHF.

The chain carries TRBV7-9 and TRBJ1-6; no DNA is available, so the TRBD1 call from TCRdb remains unchecked. The germline gives CDR1 SEHNR, CDR2 FQNEAQ (reference sequence). This CDR3 comprises 14 residues. CDR3 protein: CASSKGGSDSPLHF. The full variable domain, with the rest looked up from reference TRBV7-9 and TRBJ1-6, is DTGVSQNPRHKITKRGQNVTFRCDPISEHNRLYWYRQTLGQGPEFLTYFQNEAQLEKSRLLSDRFSAERPKGSFSTLEIQRTEQGDSAMYLCASSKGGSDSPLHFGNGTRLTVT.

The rearrangement links TRBV9 to TRBJ2-1; as DNA is missing, the TRBD2 call by TCRdb cannot be tested. Germline assignment: CDR1 SGDLS and CDR2 YYNGEE. The CDR3 loop spans 17 amino acids. CDR3 loop: CASSPATSGSSYNEQFF.

The genes are TRBV5-4 and TRBJ2-1; TCRdb's D call, TRBD2, is unchecked because there is no DNA. The CDR3 is made up of 14 amino acids. Germline CDR1 reads SGHNT; CDR2 reads YYREEE (reference sequence). The CDR3 is CASSLASGTNEQFF.

The J gene is TRBJ1-2, the V gene TRBV24-1; TCRdb returns TRBD1, unconfirmable since there is no DNA. Germline V gives CDR1 KGHDR, CDR2 SFDVKD. The CDR3 has 18 residues. CDR3 protein: CATSDSDSAERGNYGYTF.

V usage is TRBV12-5 and J usage is TRBJ2-5; without DNA, the TCRdb call of TRBD1 cannot be checked. Germline V CDR1 and CDR2: LGHNT, FRNRAP. The length of the CDR3 is 13 residues. The CDR3 loop reads CASGWGADRAQYF.

J is TRBJ1-1 and V is TRBV7-9. The length of the CDR3 is 14 residues. Germline V gene sequence: CDR1 SEHNR, CDR2 FQNEAQ (reference sequence). CDR3 sequence reads: CASSLLADPSEAFF. The variable domain in full, completed from reference TRBV7-9 and TRBJ1-1, reads DTGVSQNPRHKITKRGQNVTFRCDPISEHNRLYWYRQTLGQGPEFLTYFQNEAQLEKSRLLSDRFSAERPKGSFSTLEIQRTEQGDSAMYLCASSLLADPSEAFFGQGTRLTVV.

The chain links TRBV19 to TRBJ1-5. Per the germline V gene, CDR1 is LNHDA and CDR2 is SQIVND (reference sequence). This CDR3 comprises 15 residues. The CDR3 spells CASSVKPLLNQPQHF.

The V gene is TRBV10-3, the J gene TRBJ2-4; TCRdb's assignment of TRBD2 cannot be checked, as there is no DNA. This CDR3 region has 18 residues. The germline CDR1 and CDR2 sequences are ENHRY and SYGVKD. CDR3 sequence: CAISESRGGDLAKNIQYF.

This rearrangement joins TRBV9 to TRBJ1-1; the TCRdb call, TRBD1, lacks DNA for checking. Germline CDR1 and CDR2: SGDLS and YYNGEE. This CDR3 spans 15 amino acids. The CDR3: CASSEYRGWDTEAFF.

The chain combines TRBV27 with TRBJ2-5; TCRdb proposes TRBD2, but this gene call is untestable without DNA. The length of the CDR3 is 13 residues. Looked up from germline, CDR1 is MNHEY and CDR2 is SMNVEV (reference sequence). CDR3 protein: CASRRDGYWTQYF.

The chain links TRBV6-1 to TRBJ2-1; TCRdb designates TRBD2, a call that cannot be tested without DNA. The germline gives CDR1 MNHNS, CDR2 SASEGT. The CDR3 has 14 residues. Here the CDR3 reads CASSEALREDEQFF.

This chain uses TRBV7-9 with TRBJ2-3; TCRdb's assignment of TRBD1 cannot be checked, as there is no DNA. This CDR3 is 14 amino acids long. CDR1 and CDR2 from the germline V gene are SEHNR and FQNEAQ (reference sequence). CDR3 protein: CASSSPGQTDTQYF.

The chain uses TRBV7-3 and TRBJ2-7. CDR1 is SGHTA, CDR2 FQGTGA, per germline. This CDR3 has 13 residues. CDR3 amino acids: CASSLSTLDEQYF.

The chain couples TRBV4-2 to TRBJ2-3; checking the TCRdb D call of TRBD2 is not possible without DNA. The germline V gene has CDR1 LGHNA and CDR2 YNFKEQ. The CDR3 runs to 15 residues. The CDR3 sequence is CASSQGREGSDTQYF.

The chain employs TRBV14 and TRBJ2-1; as DNA is missing, the TRBD1 call by TCRdb cannot be tested. The CDR3 totals 15 residues. Germline V gene sequence: CDR1 SGHDN, CDR2 FVKESK. The CDR3 is CASSPTRGYPNEQFF.

The rearrangement joins TRBV19 to TRBJ1-6. CDR1 LNHDA and CDR2 SQIVND come from the germline V gene (reference sequence). This CDR3 region has 13 residues. CDR3 amino acids: CASSISLNSPLHF.

The chain links TRBV6-1 to TRBJ2-1; TCRdb indicates TRBD2, and absent DNA this call remains unverified. The germline V gene has CDR1 MNHNS and CDR2 SASEGT. There are 15 residues in the CDR3. CDR3 loop: CASSENSGRPNEQFF.

The chain is built from TRBV7-9 and TRBJ2-5; TCRdb outputs TRBD2, but without DNA this stays unchecked. The CDR3 spans 15 residues. Germline CDR1 and CDR2: SEHNR and FQNEAQ (reference sequence). The CDR3 loop is CASSFSTGLQETQYF.

The chain is built from TRBV19 and TRBJ2-7; TCRdb returns TRBD1, unconfirmable since there is no DNA. This CDR3 spans 14 amino acids. The germline V gene has CDR1 LNHDA and CDR2 SQIVND (reference sequence). The CDR3 sequence is CASSGGVKGDEQYF.

The chain recombines TRBV20-1 with TRBJ2-7; TCRdb gives TRBD1 as the D gene, but with no DNA this cannot be confirmed. Per germline, CDR1 DFQATT and CDR2 SNEGSKA (reference sequence). CDR3 length: 16 residues. CDR3 region: CSARVMEGARTYEQYF.

This chain connects TRBV7-8 to TRBJ1-5; TCRdb's assignment of TRBD1 cannot be checked, as there is no DNA. Germline V lookup: CDR1 SGHVS, CDR2 FQNEAQ. This CDR3 contains 16 residues. The CDR3 region is CASSLAWGRGNQPQHF.

The rearrangement links TRBV29-1 to TRBJ1-1; TCRdb designates TRBD1, a call that cannot be tested without DNA. Germline V gives CDR1 SQVTM, CDR2 ANQGSEA. The CDR3 is made up of 14 amino acids. CDR3 residues: CSVGSAGEVAEAFF.

The chain combines TRBV7-6 with TRBJ2-2; with no DNA, the TCRdb D assignment of TRBD2 cannot be verified. This CDR3 contains 15 residues. Looked up from germline, CDR1 is SGHVS and CDR2 is FNYEAQ. CDR3 loop: CASSLETSGTGELFF.

V gene TRBV4-1 combines with J gene TRBJ2-2; TCRdb's D gene call, TRBD2, goes unchecked for lack of DNA. Germline-derived CDR1 and CDR2 are MGHRA and YSYEKL. This CDR3 is 18 amino acids long. CDR3: CASSQDGLAVMNTGELFF.

The chain combines TRBV27 with TRBJ2-1; without DNA, the TCRdb call of TRBD1 cannot be checked. This CDR3 is 17 amino acids long. CDR1 is MNHEY and CDR2 is SMNVEV in the germline V gene (reference sequence). The CDR3 reads CASSPGWAVAGYNEQFF.